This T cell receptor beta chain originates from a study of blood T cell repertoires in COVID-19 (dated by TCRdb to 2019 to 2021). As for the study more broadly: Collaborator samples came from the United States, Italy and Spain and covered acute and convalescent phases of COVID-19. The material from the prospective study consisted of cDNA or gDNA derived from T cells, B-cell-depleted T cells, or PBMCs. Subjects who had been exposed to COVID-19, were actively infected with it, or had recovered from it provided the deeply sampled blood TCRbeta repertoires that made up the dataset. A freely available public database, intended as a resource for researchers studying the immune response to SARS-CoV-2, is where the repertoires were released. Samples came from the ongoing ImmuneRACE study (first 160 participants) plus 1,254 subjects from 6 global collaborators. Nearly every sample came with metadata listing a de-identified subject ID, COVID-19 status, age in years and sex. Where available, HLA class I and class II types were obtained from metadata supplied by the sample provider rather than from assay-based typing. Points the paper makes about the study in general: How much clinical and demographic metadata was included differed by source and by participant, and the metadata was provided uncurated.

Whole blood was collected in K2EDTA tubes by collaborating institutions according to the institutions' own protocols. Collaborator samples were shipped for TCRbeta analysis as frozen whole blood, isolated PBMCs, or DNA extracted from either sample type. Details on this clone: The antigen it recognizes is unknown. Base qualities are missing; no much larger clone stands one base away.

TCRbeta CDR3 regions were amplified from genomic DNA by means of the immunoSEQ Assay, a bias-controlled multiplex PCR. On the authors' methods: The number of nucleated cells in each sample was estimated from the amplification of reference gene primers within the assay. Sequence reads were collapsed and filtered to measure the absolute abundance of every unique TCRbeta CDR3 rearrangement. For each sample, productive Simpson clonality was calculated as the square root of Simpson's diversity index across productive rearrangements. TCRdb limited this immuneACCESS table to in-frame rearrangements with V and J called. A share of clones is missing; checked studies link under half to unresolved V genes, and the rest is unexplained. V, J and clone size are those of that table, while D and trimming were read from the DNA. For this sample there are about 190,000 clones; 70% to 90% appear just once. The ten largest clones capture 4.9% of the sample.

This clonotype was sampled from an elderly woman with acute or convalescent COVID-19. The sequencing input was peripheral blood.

The CDR3 amino acid sequence is: CASSISFNRDYGYTF. The DNA reads as follows: TGTGCCAGTAGTATTTCTTTCAACAGGGACTATGGCTACACCTTC. The chain links TRBV19 with TRBJ1-2, with TRBD1 perhaps the D gene, on 6 matching bases. V is shortened by 3 bases, J by 3 bases, and the region joining them spans 14 bases. The germline V gene (reference sequence) supplies CDR1 LNHDA and CDR2 SQIVND. Reading from cysteine to phenylalanine, the CDR3 counts 15 amino acids. Just CDR3 DNA is preserved here, 45 bases in frame from base 1.